The present entry profiles one T cell receptor (beta chain) with its context. The antigen is unknown. The sample comes from a study of identical twins. Overall study results and limits: Possibly, invariant MAIT and iNKT cells partly confounded zero-insertion analyses.

Each CDR3 protein gets one entry after TCRdb re-called the 5' RACE reads with MiXCR. The sample yields about 1.7 million distinct CDR3 sequences, roughly a third seen once. The V and J ends lost 3 bases and 5 bases respectively, with 5 bases between them. This CDR3 comprises 12 residues. CDR1 and CDR2 (germline): MGHRA, YSYEKL. All donors were healthy, and all were Caucasian. Sequencing was performed on cord blood. The chain carries TRBV4-1 and TRBJ2-1, with D uncertain. This clonotype was obtained from a newborn girl in good health. The CDR3 sequence is CASSHHDNEQFF. CDR3 DNA sequence: TGCGCCAGCAGCCACCACGACAATGAGCAGTTCTTC.